The rows below give T cell receptor beta chains drawn from one sample of a study of HIV-infected children after antiretroviral therapy interruption. TCRdb itself ran the 3' RACE reads through MiXCR, one entry per CDR3 protein. Altogether more than 85,000 distinct CDR3 sequences are present, roughly 6.4% being singletons, with the ten largest covering approximately 1.2%. Sequenced material: CD45RA+ CD4+ T cells from PBMCs, pooled from several time points, taken from a donor given antiretroviral therapy, either interrupted or continuous. The receptors derive from a pool of human donors with HIV. CDR3s include the opening cysteine and the closing phenylalanine or tryptophan. Fields, in order: clone size, J gene, V gene, D gene, CDR3 DNA, CDR3 protein. A D gene is named only where the DNA matches it firmly. Clone size is not always given. Where it is, it says once, few, many or a class for expanded clones.

clone_size: many; j_call: TRBJ1-2; v_call: TRBV20-1; d_call: .; cdr3_nt: TGCAGTGCTAGAGTAGCAGGCAATTATGGCTACACCTTC; cdr3_aa: CSARVAGNYGYTF
clone_size: many; j_call: TRBJ2-2; v_call: TRBV7-2; d_call: TRBD1; cdr3_nt: TGTGCCAGCAGCTTAGATGGGACAGGAGTCCCCGGGGAGCTGTTTTTT; cdr3_aa: CASSLDGTGVPGELFF
clone_size: many; j_call: TRBJ1-2; v_call: TRBV19; d_call: .; cdr3_nt: TGTGCCAGTAGTTTTACCTCCAGGGGAGGCTATGGCTACACCTTC; cdr3_aa: CASSFTSRGGYGYTF
clone_size: many; j_call: TRBJ2-1; v_call: TRBV7-9; d_call: TRBD2; cdr3_nt: TGTGCCAGCATCATAGCGGGAGTCGACGATGAGCAGTTCTTC; cdr3_aa: CASIIAGVDDEQFF
clone_size: many; j_call: TRBJ2-5; v_call: TRBV11-2; d_call: .; cdr3_nt: TGTGCCAGCAGCTTAGTAGCGGAGACCCAGTACTTC; cdr3_aa: CASSLVAETQYF
clone_size: .; j_call: TRBJ2-4; v_call: TRBV20-1; d_call: .; cdr3_nt: TGCAGTGCTAGAAGGACGGCTATTAAAAACATTCAGTACTTC; cdr3_aa: CSARRTAIKNIQYF
clone_size: .; j_call: TRBJ2-7; v_call: TRBV12-3/TRBV12-4; d_call: TRBD1; cdr3_nt: TGTGCCAGCAGTTTAGGGACAGGGTTCGACTACGAGCAGTACTTC; cdr3_aa: CASSLGTGFDYEQYF
clone_size: many; j_call: TRBJ1-2; v_call: TRBV5-4; d_call: .; cdr3_nt: TGTGCCAGCAGCCAGGCTGGCCGCACCTATGGCTACACCTTC; cdr3_aa: CASSQAGRTYGYTF
clone_size: many; j_call: TRBJ2-1; v_call: TRBV11-2; d_call: TRBD2; cdr3_nt: TGTGCCAGCAGCTTAGTTGGACTAGCCGGGGGCAATGAGCAGTTCTTC; cdr3_aa: CASSLVGLAGGNEQFF
clone_size: many; j_call: TRBJ2-5; v_call: TRBV20-1; d_call: .; cdr3_nt: TGCAGTGCTAGGGGAGGGGGGGCCTGGGAGACCCAGTACTTC; cdr3_aa: CSARGGGAWETQYF
clone_size: few; j_call: TRBJ2-7; v_call: TRBV6-1; d_call: .; cdr3_nt: TGTGCCAGCAGTGAACGGTATAGGGGATTGAACGAGCAGTACTTC; cdr3_aa: CASSERYRGLNEQYF
clone_size: many; j_call: TRBJ1-1; v_call: TRBV12-3/TRBV12-4; d_call: .; cdr3_nt: TGTGCCAGCAGTTTAACCTCCAGGGGAAACGCTTTCTTT; cdr3_aa: CASSLTSRGNAFF
clone_size: many; j_call: TRBJ2-7; v_call: TRBV6-2/TRBV6-3; d_call: TRBD1; cdr3_nt: TGTGCCAGCAGTGAATACGGGACAGGGGGTGGAGAGCAGTACTTC; cdr3_aa: CASSEYGTGGGEQYF
clone_size: many; j_call: TRBJ2-2; v_call: TRBV5-1; d_call: TRBD2; cdr3_nt: TGCGCCAGCAGCTTCCTAGCGGGCGACACCGGGGAGCTGTTTTTT; cdr3_aa: CASSFLAGDTGELFF
clone_size: many; j_call: TRBJ2-7; v_call: TRBV3-1; d_call: .; cdr3_nt: TGTGCCAGCAGCCAAAATCTCTACGAGCAGTACTTC; cdr3_aa: CASSQNLYEQYF